A selection of T cell receptor beta chains follows, all from one sample in a study of sequential checkpoint blockade in melanoma. This table comes from immunoSEQ multiplex PCR, and its TCRdb copy is limited to in-frame clones, with some not included. The sample has about 12,000 clones, roughly four fifths seen once; the top ten hold 10%. Sequencing was performed on CD8+ T cells sorted from blood (inferred from file names), taken from a patient given nivolumab and ipilimumab in sequence. Receptor source: a human donor with melanoma. The CDR3 runs from the conserved cysteine through the conserved F or W. The order of the fields is CDR3 DNA, CDR3 protein, D gene, J gene, V gene, clone size. The D gene is left open where the match is weak. Clone size is stated in some rows and not others, as once, few, many or a class when expanded.

DNA: TGTGCCACCGAAGGACAGGGTTACTACGAGCAGTACTTC
CDR3: CATEGQGYYEQYF
D: TRBD1
J: TRBJ2-7
V: TRBV2
size: once

DNA: TGCGCCAGCAGCCAAGATTCGAGCAATCAGCCCCAGCATTTT
CDR3: CASSQDSSNQPQHF
D: NA
J: TRBJ1-5
V: TRBV4-3
size: NA

DNA: TGTGCCAGCAGCCTCCTAGACAGCTCCTACGAGCAGTACTTC
CDR3: CASSLLDSSYEQYF
D: NA
J: TRBJ2-7
V: TRBV9
size: once

DNA: TGCGCCAGCAGCATGAAATCCGGGACTAGCGGATTCCCCTACGAGCAGTACTTC
CDR3: CASSMKSGTSGFPYEQYF
D: TRBD2
J: TRBJ2-7
V: TRBV5-1
size: NA

DNA: TGTGCCTGGAGCCCGGGACAGGGAAGTGAGCAGTTCTTC
CDR3: CAWSPGQGSEQFF
D: TRBD1
J: TRBJ2-1
V: TRBV30
size: once

DNA: TGTGCCAGTAGGCCTGGGCGAGAAAAACTGTTTTTT
CDR3: CASRPGREKLFF
D: NA
J: TRBJ1-4
V: TRBV19
size: NA

DNA: TGCGCCAGCACTGAGCCCCGGGAGGGGTACCAAGAGACCCAGTACTTC
CDR3: CASTEPREGYQETQYF
D: TRBD2
J: TRBJ2-5
V: TRBV5-1
size: once

DNA: TGCGCCAGCATTCGGGAGGGCTTGGCAGATACGCAGTATTTT
CDR3: CASIREGLADTQYF
D: TRBD2
J: TRBJ2-3
V: TRBV10-2
size: few

DNA: TGTGCCAGCACGACAGAAGTATACAATGAGCAGTTCTTC
CDR3: CASTTEVYNEQFF
D: NA
J: TRBJ2-1
V: TRBV7-9
size: NA

DNA: TGCGCCAGCAGCCAAGATAGTACTCTCCCCGCCTACGAGCAGTACTTC
CDR3: CASSQDSTLPAYEQYF
D: NA
J: TRBJ2-7
V: TRBV4-1
size: NA

DNA: TGTGCCAGCAGCTCCCAGGGACTAGCGGGTGTGTACGAGCAGTACTTC
CDR3: CASSSQGLAGVYEQYF
D: TRBD2
J: TRBJ2-7
V: TRBV7-9
size: once

DNA: TGCAGCGTTGAAGATACACGGGAAGAGGCCTACGAGCAGTACTTC
CDR3: CSVEDTREEAYEQYF
D: NA
J: TRBJ2-7
V: TRBV29-1
size: NA

DNA: TGTGCCAGCAAAAACAGGGGGCCCTACAGGAATGAGCAGTTCTTC
CDR3: CASKNRGPYRNEQFF
D: TRBD1
J: TRBJ2-1
V: TRBV6-1
size: NA

DNA: TGTGCCAGCAGCCCTAGCGGCTACGAGCAGTACTTC
CDR3: CASSPSGYEQYF
D: TRBD2
J: TRBJ2-7
V: TRBV27
size: NA

DNA: TGTGCCAGTAGTATAACCATAGCCTACGAGCAGTACTTC
CDR3: CASSITIAYEQYF
D: NA
J: TRBJ2-7
V: TRBV19
size: NA

DNA: TGCGCCAGCAGCCAAGGTCGACAGAAGTTCTACGAGCAGTACTTC
CDR3: CASSQGRQKFYEQYF
D: NA
J: TRBJ2-7
V: TRBV4-3
size: NA

DNA: TGTGCCTGGACCCCGGCGGGTAACTATGGCTACACCTTC
CDR3: CAWTPAGNYGYTF
D: NA
J: TRBJ1-2
V: TRBV30
size: NA

DNA: TGTGCCAGCATTCCCCCCGAGGGTCGTAGCTCCTATAATTCACCCCTCCACTTT
CDR3: CASIPPEGRSSYNSPLHF
D: NA
J: TRBJ1-6
V: TRBV7-2
size: NA

DNA: TGCGCCAGCAGCCACCGACTAGCGGGGGCCAATGAGCAGTTCTTC
CDR3: CASSHRLAGANEQFF
D: TRBD2
J: TRBJ2-1
V: TRBV4-1
size: NA

DNA: TGTGCCAGCAGTTTATGGGTTTCAGGAGAGACCCAGTACTTC
CDR3: CASSLWVSGETQYF
D: NA
J: TRBJ2-5
V: TRBV27
size: once

DNA: TGTGCCAGTAGCTTAACCGGGACAGCCTACAATGAGCAGTTCTTC
CDR3: CASSLTGTAYNEQFF
D: TRBD1
J: TRBJ2-1
V: TRBV19
size: NA

DNA: TGTGCCAGCAGCCCCCCCCAGGGCTCCTACAATGAGCAGTTCTTC
CDR3: CASSPPQGSYNEQFF
D: NA
J: TRBJ2-1
V: TRBV7-9
size: once

DNA: TGTGCCAGCAGCGTAGGTGACAGGGACTACGAGCAGTACTTC
CDR3: CASSVGDRDYEQYF
D: TRBD1
J: TRBJ2-7
V: TRBV9
size: NA

DNA: TGCGCCAGCAGGGACGGGAGCGGGGAGCTGTTTTTT
CDR3: CASRDGSGELFF
D: NA
J: TRBJ2-2
V: TRBV5-1
size: NA

DNA: TGCGCCAGCAGCCCCGGGGAGGGGAAGGGTACGCAGTATTTT
CDR3: CASSPGEGKGTQYF
D: TRBD2
J: TRBJ2-3
V: TRBV4-1
size: NA

DNA: TGCACCAGCAGCCGGTTTACCGGGACAGGAGACACCCTGGTCCACGAGCAGTACTTC
CDR3: CTSSRFTGTGDTLVHEQYF
D: NA
J: TRBJ2-7
V: TRBV1
size: NA

DNA: TGTGCCAGCAGGTCGGGGTTGGGCACTGAAGCTTTCTTT
CDR3: CASRSGLGTEAFF
D: NA
J: TRBJ1-1
V: TRBV2
size: NA

DNA: TGTGCCAGCAGTGACTTCCTCACTAGCGGGAGTTCCTACGAGCAGTACTTC
CDR3: CASSDFLTSGSSYEQYF
D: TRBD2
J: TRBJ2-7
V: TRBV6-4
size: NA

DNA: TGCGCCAGCAGCCAAGATTTGATGCAGGGATATCAGCCCCAGCATTTT
CDR3: CASSQDLMQGYQPQHF
D: NA
J: TRBJ1-5
V: TRBV4-1
size: NA

DNA: TGTGCCAGCAGCTTATCAGGGTCCACTGAAGCTTTCTTT
CDR3: CASSLSGSTEAFF
D: NA
J: TRBJ1-1
V: TRBV7-9
size: NA

DNA: TGTGCCAGCAGTGCCACGTCAGAGGGTGAGCAGTTCTTC
CDR3: CASSATSEGEQFF
D: NA
J: TRBJ2-1
V: TRBV6-4
size: few

DNA: TGTGCCAGCAGCAAAGGGAGGGACGGCTACGAGCAGTACTTC
CDR3: CASSKGRDGYEQYF
D: TRBD2
J: TRBJ2-7
V: TRBV27
size: NA

DNA: TGCGCCAGCAGCCAAGAGCAACAGTTCAATCAGCCCCAGCATTTT
CDR3: CASSQEQQFNQPQHF
D: NA
J: TRBJ1-5
V: TRBV4-1
size: NA

DNA: TGTGCCAGCAGTTACCCCAGTGGTGAAAAACTGTTTTTT
CDR3: CASSYPSGEKLFF
D: NA
J: TRBJ1-4
V: TRBV6-5
size: NA

DNA: TGTGCCAGCAGCTTTTTAGCGGGAGGGCCAGGTGAGCAGTTCTTC
CDR3: CASSFLAGGPGEQFF
D: TRBD2
J: TRBJ2-1
V: TRBV5-6
size: NA

DNA: TGTGCCAGCAGCTTAACTGCTAGCACAGATACGCAGTATTTT
CDR3: CASSLTASTDTQYF
D: NA
J: TRBJ2-3
V: TRBV7-9
size: NA

DNA: TGTGCCAGCAGTTTAAACAGGGCCACTGAAGCTTTCTTT
CDR3: CASSLNRATEAFF
D: NA
J: TRBJ1-1
V: TRBV27
size: NA

DNA: TGTGCCAGCAGCGTAGAACTAGCGGGGAACAATGAGCAGTTCTTC
CDR3: CASSVELAGNNEQFF
D: TRBD2
J: TRBJ2-1
V: TRBV9
size: NA

DNA: TGTGCCTCAAAGGGAGTAGGGCACTACTATGGCTACACCTTC
CDR3: CASKGVGHYYGYTF
D: NA
J: TRBJ1-2
V: TRBV30
size: NA

DNA: TGCGCCAGCAGCCAAGGGCTCGCCTACGAGCAGTACTTC
CDR3: CASSQGLAYEQYF
D: NA
J: TRBJ2-7
V: TRBV4-1
size: NA

DNA: TGTGCCAGTAGTATATCGGGGTCCCACGAGCAGTACTTC
CDR3: CASSISGSHEQYF
D: NA
J: TRBJ2-7
V: TRBV19
size: NA

DNA: TGCGCCAGCAGCCAATTACCAGGGACTAGCGGAACGGGGGAGCAGTTCTTC
CDR3: CASSQLPGTSGTGEQFF
D: TRBD2
J: TRBJ2-1
V: TRBV4-1
size: NA

DNA: TGCGCCAGCAGCTTCGGACTAGCGGGAGGGTGGGAGCAGTACTTC
CDR3: CASSFGLAGGWEQYF
D: TRBD2
J: TRBJ2-5
V: TRBV4-1
size: NA

DNA: TGTGCCAGCGCCGGGACTACCGGCGCGGGGGAGCAGTTCTTC
CDR3: CASAGTTGAGEQFF
D: TRBD2
J: TRBJ2-1
V: TRBV18
size: few

DNA: TGTGCCAGTAGTCCCCGGACAGGGGGACCGGGCTACACCTTC
CDR3: CASSPRTGGPGYTF
D: TRBD1
J: TRBJ1-2
V: TRBV19
size: NA

DNA: TGTGCCTGGACAGGGAACACCGGGGAGCTGTTTTTT
CDR3: CAWTGNTGELFF
D: NA
J: TRBJ2-2
V: TRBV30
size: NA

DNA: TGTGCCAGCATGCGAACCGGGACAGGAGCCTACGAGCAGTACTTC
CDR3: CASMRTGTGAYEQYF
D: TRBD1
J: TRBJ2-7
V: TRBV14
size: few

DNA: TGTGCCAGCAGTTTAACACTCGGGGGGAACTATGGCTACACCTTC
CDR3: CASSLTLGGNYGYTF
D: NA
J: TRBJ1-2
V: TRBV27
size: NA

DNA: TGTGCCAGCAGTTTATTCCCCAGTATTTTCATGAACACTGAAGCTTTCTTT
CDR3: CASSLFPSIFMNTEAFF
D: NA
J: TRBJ1-1
V: TRBV27
size: NA

DNA: TGTGCCAGTAGCACGAGGACAGGGGCACTTGGCTACACCTTC
CDR3: CASSTRTGALGYTF
D: TRBD1
J: TRBJ1-2
V: TRBV19
size: NA

DNA: TGTGCCAGCAGACGGGACTCGGAGTACGAGCAGTACTTC
CDR3: CASRRDSEYEQYF
D: NA
J: TRBJ2-7
V: TRBV14
size: NA

DNA: TGTGCCACCTTGACTGAGGGTTCCTACGAGCAGTACTTC
CDR3: CATLTEGSYEQYF
D: NA
J: TRBJ2-7
V: TRBV18
size: NA

DNA: TGTGCCAGCAGCCAACCGACCCTGGACAGGAAAGGCTACACCTTC
CDR3: CASSQPTLDRKGYTF
D: TRBD1
J: TRBJ1-2
V: TRBV4-2
size: NA

DNA: TGTGCCAGCAGCTTGTCCCCGGGACTAGCGGCCTCTAGCACAGATACGCAGTATTTT
CDR3: CASSLSPGLAASSTDTQYF
D: TRBD2
J: TRBJ2-3
V: TRBV5-8
size: NA

DNA: TGTGTCAGCAGTACCGGACTAGCGGGAGGTTCGAACTACAATGAGCAGTTCTTC
CDR3: CVSSTGLAGGSNYNEQFF
D: TRBD2
J: TRBJ2-1
V: TRBV27
size: NA